This entry is about one T cell receptor (beta chain). The germline V gene encodes CDR1 LNHDA and CDR2 SQIVND (reference sequence). V was pared by 5 bases and J by 7 bases, with 12 bases between. This CDR3 comprises 13 residues. This sample stems from a study of OX40 agonist ivuxolimab in advanced cancers. Sequenced by immunoSEQ multiplex PCR; TCRdb stores in-frame clones only, minus some. The data contain roughly 75,000 clones, roughly 86% of them singletons. The sequenced sample was CD4+ or CD8+ T cells sorted from blood, obtained in a trial of the OX40 agonist ivuxolimab. The sequence came from an adult with an advanced solid tumor such as melanoma, head and neck, liver or kidney cancer. This chain connects TRBV19 to TRBJ1-5; D unresolved. The CDR3 DNA follows: TGTGCCAGTAGTGCAGATCTTCTCCAGCCCCAGCATTTT. It is translated as CASSADLLQPQHF.